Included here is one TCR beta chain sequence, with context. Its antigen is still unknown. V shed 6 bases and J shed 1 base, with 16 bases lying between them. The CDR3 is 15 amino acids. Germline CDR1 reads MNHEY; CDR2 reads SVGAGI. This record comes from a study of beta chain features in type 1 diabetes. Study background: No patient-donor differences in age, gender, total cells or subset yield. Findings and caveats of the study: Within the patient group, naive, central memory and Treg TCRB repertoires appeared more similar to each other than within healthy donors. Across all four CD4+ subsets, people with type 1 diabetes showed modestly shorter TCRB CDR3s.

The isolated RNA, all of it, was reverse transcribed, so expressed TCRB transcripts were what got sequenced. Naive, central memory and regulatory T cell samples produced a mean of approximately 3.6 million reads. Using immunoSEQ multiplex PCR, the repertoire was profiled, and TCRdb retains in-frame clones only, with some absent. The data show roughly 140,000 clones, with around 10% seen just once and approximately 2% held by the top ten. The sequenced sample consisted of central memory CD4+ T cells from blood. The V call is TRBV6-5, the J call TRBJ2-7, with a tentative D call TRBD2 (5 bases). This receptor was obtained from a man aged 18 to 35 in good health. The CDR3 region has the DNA TGTGCCAGCAGGGACTTAGCGAGAAATTCCTACGAGCAGTACTTC. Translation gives CASRDLARNSYEQYF.